This T cell receptor (beta chain) was recovered during a study of T cell repertoires in cytomegalovirus infection. Study-level information: The authors relied on CMV epitopes, both recently identified HLA-C-restricted and well-studied HLA-B-restricted.

Study findings and constraints: Carriers of CMV plus the relevant HLA were identified by cumulative public TCR beta family frequency.

TCRdb fed the reads into MiXCR, producing one record per CDR3 protein. The repertoire includes 100,000 to 150,000 distinct CDR3 sequences, 30% to 40% of them detected once, and roughly three fifths sits in the top ten. Germline V gene sequence: CDR1 SGHAT, CDR2 FQNNGV. Trimming removed 4 bases from V and 4 bases from J; junction bases left unmatched: 6. The CDR3 loop spans 16 amino acids. A note on this clonotype: The antigen is unknown.

The source was CD8+ T cells from cultured PBMCs, collected from culture after CMV antigen stimulation. This chain uses TRBV11-2 with TRBJ2-2, with 10 positions matching TRBD2. This TCR derives from a human donor in good health (CMV status not recorded). Some clones in this sample may be carry-over from other donors' samples. CDR3 DNA sequence: TGTGCCAGCAGCTGGAGAGCGGGGGGGTTCACCGGGGAGCTGTTTTTT. It translates to CASSWRAGGFTGELFF.